In its sample, the clone carrying this T cell receptor (beta chain) was seen many times. The antigen is not known. These data originate in a study of blood T cells in healthy people across ages. Study context: Every two T cells gave about one barcoded beta molecule via template switching. Whole-study results and caveats: The donors' CMV status was not determined, possibly confounding changes in expanded clonotypes.

The CDR3 loop spans 15 amino acids. Germline CDR1 reads SNHLY; CDR2 reads FYNNEI. Trimming pared 7 bases from V and 0 bases from J, leaving 13 bases between. Sample-barcoded 5' priming and a J-beta primer mix drove a second PCR of about 6 to 11 cycles. TCRdb processed the 5' RACE reads anew with MiXCR; each CDR3 protein has one entry. This sample has roughly 700,000 distinct CDR3 sequences, with about 34% found just once. Sequenced sample: blood. The chain has TRBV2 and TRBJ2-1; unclear D gene. This receptor was obtained from an elderly woman in good health. CDR3 bases: TGTGCCAGCAATCGTGTCCGCAGCTCCTACAATGAGCAGTTCTTC. It translates to CASNRVRSSYNEQFF. Full variable domain (rest looked up from reference TRBV2 and TRBJ2-1): EPEVTQTPSHQVTQMGQEVILRCVPISNHLYFYWYRQILGQKVEFLVSFYNNEISEKSEIFDDQFSVERPDGSNFTLKIRSTKLEDSAMYFCASNRVRSSYNEQFFGPGTRLTVL.